A selection of T cell receptor beta chains follows, all from one sample in a study of blood T cell repertoires in COVID-19. Sequenced by immunoSEQ multiplex PCR; TCRdb stores in-frame clones only, minus some. The sample yields more than 35,000 clones, roughly nine tenths seen once. Input material: peripheral blood. The receptors were sampled from a human donor in a cohort sampled during active COVID-19. Each CDR3 is given with its conserved first and last residue. Each record gives: V gene, D gene, CDR3 protein. A D gene is named only where the DNA matches it firmly.

>TRBV19|TRBD1
CASSRDSYEQYF
>TRBV9|TRBD1
CASTQTGGSTEAFF
>TRBV11-3|NA
CASSLGETDTQYF
>TRBV7-2|TRBD2
CASSPGTSGFTDTQYF
>TRBV19|NA
CASSDRGRLYGYTF
>TRBV5-1|TRBD1
CASSQGGVNEKLFF
>TRBV24-1|NA
CAIAGNTGELFF
>TRBV5-1|TRBD1
CASSISGQRNTEAFF
>TRBV30|TRBD2
CAWKTSGIRGGTDTQYF
>TRBV2|NA
CASLPGRVGYTF
>TRBV18|TRBD1
CASSPPGTGTYEQYF
>TRBV19|TRBD1
CASNQGAEGYTF
>TRBV20-1|NA
CSVSRDTEQYF
>TRBV10-3|NA
CAISDRLGSNISTDTQYF
>TRBV19|TRBD2
CASSLQFLAGGYNEQFF
>TRBV3-1/TRBV3-2|NA
CASSRPTAPGGYTF
>TRBV7-8|NA
CASSYSGTFEEQFF
>TRBV18|NA
CASSPSINEQFF
>TRBV5-4|NA
CASSLRTTRNSPLHF
>TRBV5-6|NA
CASSLIGQRRGYTF
>TRBV30|NA
CAWSVQELSARTGELFF
>TRBV7-2|NA
CASSLGAETQYF
>TRBV5-1|TRBD1
CASTDREQETQYF
>TRBV5-4|TRBD2
CASSSRTSGGPQGTQYF
>TRBV7-2|TRBD1
CASSLTGRAFF